These T cell receptor beta chains were read from a single sample in a study of PD-1 blockade in classical Hodgkin lymphoma. The method was immunoSEQ multiplex PCR; TCRdb's version includes in-frame clones alone and lacks a portion of them. The profile covers around 58,000 clones, with more than 75% appearing a single time and more than 7.5% taken by the ten largest. Sequenced material: peripheral blood mononuclear cells (PBMCs), taken at baseline. These receptors came from a human donor with classical Hodgkin lymphoma. CDR3s include the opening cysteine and the closing phenylalanine or tryptophan. D genes are given only for firm matches. Size is stated for part of the rows, as once, few or many counts, or as a class when the clone is expanded.

TRBJ2-7 TRBD2 17 TRBV28 NA TGTGCCAGCACCGGGACTAGCGGGGGGGCCAGTCCCTACGAGCAGTACTTC CASTGTSGGASPYEQYF
TRBJ2-5 NA 15 TRBV18 NA TGTGCCAGCTCACCACCGATGGCCGAGGGCAGGGCCCAGTACTTC CASSPPMAEGRAQYF
TRBJ2-6 NA 17 TRBV18 NA TGTGCCAGCTCACCTACCCCCACCGGGAGTGGGGCCAACGTCCTGACTTTC CASSPTPTGSGANVLTF
TRBJ2-7 TRBD2 15 TRBV28 NA TGTGCCAGCAGTTCCGGGACTAGCGGACGCTACGAGCAGTACTTC CASSSGTSGRYEQYF
TRBJ1-1 NA 13 TRBV4-1 NA TGCGCCAGCAGCCAATACGCGAACACTGAAGCTTTCTTT CASSQYANTEAFF
TRBJ1-3 NA 14 TRBV6-1 NA TGTGCCAGCTTCGGTAGGGAAGCTGGAAACACCATATATTTT CASFGREAGNTIYF
TRBJ2-7 TRBD2 13 TRBV4-1 NA TGCGCCAGCAGCCGAGGCGCGGGGGACGAGCAGTACTTC CASSRGAGDEQYF
TRBJ1-1 NA 12 TRBV11-2 once TGTGCCAGCAGCACGACAGGACCTGAAGCTTTCTTT CASSTTGPEAFF
TRBJ2-3 TRBD1 16 TRBV9 NA TGTGCCAGCAGCGTAGCAGGGGGTAGAGAGGGGGATACGCAGTATTTT CASSVAGGREGDTQYF
TRBJ2-1 NA 15 TRBV27 NA TGTGCCAGCAGTTTATCCGGTGGCTCCTACAATGAGCAGTTCTTC CASSLSGGSYNEQFF
TRBJ1-4 TRBD1 15 TRBV5-1 NA TGCGCCAGCAGCTCGGGGGACAGTACTAATGAAAAACTGTTTTTT CASSSGDSTNEKLFF
TRBJ2-2 TRBD2 16 TRBV6-1 NA TGTGCCAGCAGTGGACTAGCGGGAGTTGGCACCGGGGAGCTGTTTTTT CASSGLAGVGTGELFF
TRBJ2-1 NA 15 TRBV6-6 NA TGTGCCAGCAGTGCTGACGGAAGCTCCTACAATGAGCAGTTCTTC CASSADGSSYNEQFF
TRBJ2-1 TRBD2 14 TRBV19 once TGTGCCAGCTGCGCGGGGGTATCCTACAATGAGCAGTTCTTC CASCAGVSYNEQFF
TRBJ1-3 NA 15 TRBV5-4 NA TGTGCCAGCAGCCAGACCGCAGGGTGGGGAAACACCATATATTTT CASSQTAGWGNTIYF
TRBJ2-3 TRBD2 16 TRBV5-1 NA TGCGCCAGCAGCTTTAGCGGGGGGGCTGGGACAGATACGCAGTATTTT CASSFSGGAGTDTQYF
TRBJ2-7 TRBD2 13 TRBV4-1 NA TGCGCCAGCAGCCCCGGGACTAACTACGAGCAGTACTTC CASSPGTNYEQYF
TRBJ2-1 NA 13 TRBV7-9 NA TGTGCCAGCAGCCTCACAGGATACAATGAGCAGTTCTTC CASSLTGYNEQFF
TRBJ2-1 TRBD2 14 TRBV7-6 NA TGTGCCAGCAGCCCGGGACTAGCGGTTCATGAGCAGTTCTTC CASSPGLAVHEQFF
TRBJ2-1 NA 15 TRBV5-1 once TGCGCCAGCAGCTTGAGTCAGGGTGTGGGCGCTGAGCAGTTCTTC CASSLSQGVGAEQFF
TRBJ2-5 NA 15 TRBV27 NA TGTGCCAGCAGTCCCCGCCGGGACTCAGAAGAGACCCAGTACTTC CASSPRRDSEETQYF
TRBJ2-1 NA 13 TRBV7-9 NA TGTGCCAGCTCGCCTAGGCAGGTCCATGAGCAGTTCTTC CASSPRQVHEQFF